This T cell receptor (beta chain) was found in a study of T-cell memory formation after mild COVID-19. Overall study findings and caveats: Nothing confirmed that second-wave clones peaking on day 37 were specific for SARS-CoV-2. Memory sampled before infection contained some responding clones, suggesting cross-reactive memory joined. CM and EM subsets held most contracting CD4+ clones; EMRA held CD8+ ones. Contracting clones from day 15 to 85 had balanced CD4/CD8; later expanders favoured CD4+.

TCRdb itself ran the 5' RACE reads through MiXCR, one entry per CDR3 protein. The table shows 110,000 to 150,000 distinct CDR3 sequences, with approximately 26% occurring only once. This clonotype was counted only a few times. Its antigen is not identified. V lost 3 bases and J 8 bases, leaving 8 bases between the germline ends. The CDR3 has 13 residues. CDR1 SGHVS and CDR2 FQNEAQ come from the germline V gene. The sample was PBMCs or a T cell subset sorted from them (not recorded which). This chain connects TRBV7-8 to TRBJ1-6, with D unresolved. This clonotype was obtained from an adult woman who had mild COVID-19 (a few samples of this study predate the infection). Cell type and time point are not known. The CDR3 nucleotides are TGTGCCAGCAGCTTTGGAGGAGATTCACCCCTCCACTTT. This sequence encodes CASSFGGDSPLHF.